This T cell receptor beta chain was retrieved from a study of beta chain features in type 1 diabetes. Study as a whole: Patients shared similar age, gender and cell yields with healthy donors.

Findings of the study overall: Naive, central memory and regulatory TCRB repertoires appeared more similar among patients than healthy donors.

This clone was detected ten times or more. The antigen is unknown. The CDR3 extends over 12 amino acids. Trimming pared 6 bases from V and 7 bases from J, leaving 9 bases between. Looked up from germline, CDR1 is LNHNV and CDR2 is YYDKDF (reference sequence). Isolated RNA was reverse transcribed in full, so expressed TCRB transcripts were sequenced. Some clones are missing from TCRdb's copy, which holds only in-frame ones; the method was immunoSEQ multiplex PCR. The table records 250,000 to 400,000 clones, approximately 14% of them present only once. This TCR derives from a man aged 30 to 39 in good health. The sequenced material came from central memory CD4+ T cells from blood. This rearrangement joins TRBV15 to TRBJ1-4, with D perhaps TRBD1 (5 bases). The CDR3 region has the DNA TGTGCCACCAGATGGGGCAGTGAAAAACTGTTTTTT. This sequence encodes CATRWGSEKLFF.